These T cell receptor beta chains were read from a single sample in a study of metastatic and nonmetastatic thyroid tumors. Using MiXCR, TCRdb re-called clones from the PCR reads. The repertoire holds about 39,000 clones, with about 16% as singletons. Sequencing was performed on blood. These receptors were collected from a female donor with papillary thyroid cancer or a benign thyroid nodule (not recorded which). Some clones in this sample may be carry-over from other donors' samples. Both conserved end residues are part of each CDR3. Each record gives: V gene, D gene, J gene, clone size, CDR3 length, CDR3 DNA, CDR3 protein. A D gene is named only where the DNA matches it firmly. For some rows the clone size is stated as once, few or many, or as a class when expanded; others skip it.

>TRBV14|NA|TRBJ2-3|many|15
TGTGCCAGCAGCCCCCTGGGGAAATCCCGTGATACGCAGTATTTT
CASSPLGKSRDTQYF
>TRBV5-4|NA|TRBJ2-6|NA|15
TGTGCCAGCAGCAGCAGGCTCTCTGGGGCTAACGTTCTGACTTTC
CASSSRLSGANVLTF
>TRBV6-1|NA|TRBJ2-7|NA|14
TGTGCCAGCAGCACAGAGGGGAGAAGGGCCGAGCAGTACTTC
CASSTEGRRAEQYF
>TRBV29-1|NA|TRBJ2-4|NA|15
TGCAGCGTTTCCTACAGGGGGGGGGCACGGAACATTCAGTACTTC
CSVSYRGGARNIQYF
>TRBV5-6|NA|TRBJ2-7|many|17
TGTGCCAGCAGCTTGGCCGGATCAGGCTGGTCGAGGGGCGAGCAGTACTTC
CASSLAGSGWSRGEQYF
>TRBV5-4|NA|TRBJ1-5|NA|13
TGTGCCAGCAGTGGCAGAACAGATCAGCCCCAGCATTTT
CASSGRTDQPQHF
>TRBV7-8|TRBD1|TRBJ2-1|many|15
TGTGCCAGCAGCCAAACCGGGACAGGGGTTAATGAGCAGTTCTTC
CASSQTGTGVNEQFF
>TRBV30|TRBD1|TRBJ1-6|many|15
TGTGCCTGGAGTGTACAGGACAGGTTAAATTCACCCCTCCACTTT
CAWSVQDRLNSPLHF
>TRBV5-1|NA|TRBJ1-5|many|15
TGCGCCAGCAGCTTGGATTCGGGAAGCAATCAGCCCCAGCATTTT
CASSLDSGSNQPQHF
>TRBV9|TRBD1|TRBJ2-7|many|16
TGTGCCAGCAGCGCCGGGACAGGGTCGAGCTCCTACGAGCAGTACTTC
CASSAGTGSSSYEQYF
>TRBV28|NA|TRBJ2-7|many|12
TGTGCCAGCAGTTTGTCGGTGGCTAGCTGGCACTTC
CASSLSVASWHF
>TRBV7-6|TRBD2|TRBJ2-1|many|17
TGTGCCAGCAGCTTAGGGGGACTAGCGGGGGGAAACAATGAGCAGTTCTTC
CASSLGGLAGGNNEQFF
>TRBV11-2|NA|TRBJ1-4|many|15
TGTGCCAGCAGCTTTTATGGTGCAACTAATGAAAAACTGTTTTTT
CASSFYGATNEKLFF
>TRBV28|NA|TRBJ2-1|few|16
TGTGCCAGCAGTTTGCGCGGTACCCGCTCCTATAATGAGCATTTCTTC
CASSLRGTRSYNEHFF
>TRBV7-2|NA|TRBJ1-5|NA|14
TGTGCCAGCAGATTAGGGGGGGTAGTTCAGCCCCAGCATTTT
CASRLGGVVQPQHF
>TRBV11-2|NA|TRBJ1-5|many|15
TGTGCCAGCAGCTTAGTGCCGGACAGAAATCAGCCCCAGCATTTT
CASSLVPDRNQPQHF
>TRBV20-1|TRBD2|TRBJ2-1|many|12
TGCAGTGCTACGCGGGGGGAAGATGAGCAGTTCTTC
CSATRGEDEQFF
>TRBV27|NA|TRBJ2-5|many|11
TGTGCTGACAGGGAGGCAAAGACCCAGTACTTC
CADREAKTQYF
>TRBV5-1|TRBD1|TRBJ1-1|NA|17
TGCGCCAGCAGCTCCGAAGTTACAGGGGATCGGAACACTGAAGCTTTCTTT
CASSSEVTGDRNTEAFF
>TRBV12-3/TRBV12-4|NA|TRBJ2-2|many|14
TGTGCCAGCAGTCCGATGGGGGCTGGGGGGGAGCTGTTTTTT
CASSPMGAGGELFF
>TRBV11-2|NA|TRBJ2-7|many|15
TGTGCCAGCAGCTTAGATAGGGTGCCTACCTACGAGCAGTACTTC
CASSLDRVPTYEQYF
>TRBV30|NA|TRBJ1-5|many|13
TGTGCCTGGAGTGCCGGAGGTTTGCAGCCCCAGCATTTT
CAWSAGGLQPQHF
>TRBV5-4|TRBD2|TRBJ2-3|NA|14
TGTGCCAGCAGCCTGGGACTAGCTGCGGATACGCAGTATTTT
CASSLGLAADTQYF
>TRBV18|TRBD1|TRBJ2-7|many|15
TGTGCCAGCTCATCTCGACAGGGTGGACCCTACGAGCAGTACTTC
CASSSRQGGPYEQYF
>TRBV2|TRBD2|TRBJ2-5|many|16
TGTGCCAGCACCACGGCCCGGACTAGCGGCCAAGAGACCCAGTACTTC
CASTTARTSGQETQYF
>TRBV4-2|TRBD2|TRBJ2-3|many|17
TGTGCCAGCAGCCCCCAGGACGCGGGGGGTCGTACAGATACGCAGTATTTT
CASSPQDAGGRTDTQYF
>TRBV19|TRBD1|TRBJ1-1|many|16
TGTGCCAGTAGTATAGCGACAGGGGGCGCGGGAGCTGAAGCTTTCTTT
CASSIATGGAGAEAFF
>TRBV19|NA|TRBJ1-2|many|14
TGTGCCAGTAGTACCCGGACACAAAACTATGGCTACACCTTC
CASSTRTQNYGYTF
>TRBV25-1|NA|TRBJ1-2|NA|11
TGTTCCAGCAGTGACAGCTATGTCTACACCTTC
CSSSDSYVYTF
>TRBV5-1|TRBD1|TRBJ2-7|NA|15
TGCGCCAGCAGCCCCCTTAGGACAGGCGACTACGAGCAGTACTTC
CASSPLRTGDYEQYF
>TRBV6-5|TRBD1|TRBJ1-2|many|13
TGTGCCAGCAGTTACAGGACAGGGGAAGGCTACACCTTC
CASSYRTGEGYTF
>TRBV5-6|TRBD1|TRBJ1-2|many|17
TGTGCCAGCAGCTTGGAAACCGGGACAGTGATTAACTATGGCTACACCTTC
CASSLETGTVINYGYTF
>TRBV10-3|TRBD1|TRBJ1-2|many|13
TGTGCCATCAGTGAGTCGACAGGGAATGGCTACACCTTC
CAISESTGNGYTF
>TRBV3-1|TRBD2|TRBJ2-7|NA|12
TGTGCCAGCAGCCCGGGAGGATACGAGCAGTACTTC
CASSPGGYEQYF
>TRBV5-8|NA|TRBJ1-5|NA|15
TGTGCCAGCAGCTTGAGACATCGGATTCGTCAGCCCCAGCATTTT
CASSLRHRIRQPQHF
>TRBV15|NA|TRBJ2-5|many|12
TGTGCCACCACAGGTGTTCAAGAGACCCAGTACTTC
CATTGVQETQYF
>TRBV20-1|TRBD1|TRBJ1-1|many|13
TGCAGTGTTTGGGGACAGTCGAACACTGAAGCTTTCTTT
CSVWGQSNTEAFF
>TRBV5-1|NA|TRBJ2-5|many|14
TGCGCCAGCAGCTTGTCGGCAGGGCTGGAGACCCAGTACTTC
CASSLSAGLETQYF
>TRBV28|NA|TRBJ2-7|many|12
TGTGCCAGCCGGGGCCTCTCCTACGAGCAGTACTTC
CASRGLSYEQYF
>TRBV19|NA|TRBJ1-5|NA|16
TGTGCCAGTAGCGGCTACGTGGGGTTTAGCAATCAGCCCCAGCATTTT
CASSGYVGFSNQPQHF
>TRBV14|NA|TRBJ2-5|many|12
TGTGCCAGCAGCCCCCTCCGGGAGACCCAGTACTTC
CASSPLRETQYF
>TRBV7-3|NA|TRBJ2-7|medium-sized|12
TGTGCCAGCAGCCCGGACGGTTACGAGCAGTACTTC
CASSPDGYEQYF
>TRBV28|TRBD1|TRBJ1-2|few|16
TGTGCCAGCAGTCTAACAGGGACAGGGGGCAAGTATGGCTACACCTTC
CASSLTGTGGKYGYTF
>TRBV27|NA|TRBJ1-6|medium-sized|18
TGTGCCAGCAGTTTTACAGTCGACAAGGGGATAAACCGAGCACCCCTCCACTTT
CASSFTVDKGINRAPLHF
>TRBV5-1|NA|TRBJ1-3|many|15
TGCGCCAGCAGCTTGGCTGGTACTCTGGAAAACACCATATATTTT
CASSLAGTLENTIYF
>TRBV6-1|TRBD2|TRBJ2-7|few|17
TGTGCCAGCAGTGAAGAGGTCTGGAGCGGGGGCTACTACGAGCAGTACTTC
CASSEEVWSGGYYEQYF
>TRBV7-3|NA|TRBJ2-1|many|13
TGTGCCAGCAGCAAGACGGGGAACAATGAGCAGTTCTTC
CASSKTGNNEQFF
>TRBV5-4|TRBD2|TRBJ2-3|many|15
TGTGCCAGCAGCCCTAGCGGGAGTAGGCCAGATACGCAGTATTTT
CASSPSGSRPDTQYF
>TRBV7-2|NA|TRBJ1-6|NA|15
TGTGCCAGCAGCTTAGAGGCAGGATTTCGTTCACCCCTCCACTTT
CASSLEAGFRSPLHF
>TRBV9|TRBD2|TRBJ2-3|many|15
TGTGCCAGCAGCGTAGCGGGAGGTTACACAGATACGCAGTATTTT
CASSVAGGYTDTQYF
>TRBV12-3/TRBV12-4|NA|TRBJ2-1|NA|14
TGTGCCAGCAGCTCAACAGGGTGGGACAATGAGCAGTTCTTC
CASSSTGWDNEQFF
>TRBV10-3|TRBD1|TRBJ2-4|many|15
TGTGCCATCAGTGAGACGGGGACAGGGGGAAACATTCAGTACTTC
CAISETGTGGNIQYF
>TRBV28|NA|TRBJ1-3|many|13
TGTGCCAGCAGTTTCGACTCTGGAAACACCATATATTTT
CASSFDSGNTIYF
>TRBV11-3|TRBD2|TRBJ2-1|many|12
TGTGCCAGCAGCTTAGGCGGGAGCGAGCAGTTCTTC
CASSLGGSEQFF
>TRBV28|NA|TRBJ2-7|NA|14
TGTGCCAGCAGTCTAGCGGACAGGAAGTACGAGCAGTACTTC
CASSLADRKYEQYF
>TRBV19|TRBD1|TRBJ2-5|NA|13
TGTGCCAGTAGTGATCAGGGGGAAGAGACCCAGTACTTC
CASSDQGEETQYF
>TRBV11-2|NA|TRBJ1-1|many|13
TGTGCCAGCAGCTCGGGGTCTGGCACTGAAGCTTTCTTT
CASSSGSGTEAFF
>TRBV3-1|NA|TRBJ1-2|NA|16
TGTGCCAGCAGCCACTCGTATCTGCAGTGTGGAGGCGGCTACACCTTC
CASSHSYLQCGGGYTF
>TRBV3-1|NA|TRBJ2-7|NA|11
TGTGCCAGCAGCCAAGATAACGAGCAGTACTTC
CASSQDNEQYF
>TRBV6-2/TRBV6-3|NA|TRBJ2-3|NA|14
TGTGCCAGCAGGGGGACGACTAGCACAGATACGCAGTATTTT
CASRGTTSTDTQYF